This T cell receptor (beta chain) was recorded in a study of CD8 T cells in ankylosing spondylitis. Overall study results and limits: About 8 highly homologous variants made up a TCR beta motif that seemed to typify ankylosing spondylitis blood. Earlier studies detected some motif variants in reactive arthritis synovial fluid and blood.

TCRdb re-called the 5' RACE reads through MiXCR, storing one row per CDR3 protein. Here the sample spans more than 250,000 distinct CDR3 sequences, around a tenth being singletons. The CDR3 sequence is 15 residues long. The ends were cut back, 3 bases at V and 3 bases at J, with 14 bases in the middle. Looked up from germline, CDR1 is MNHEY and CDR2 is SMNVEV (reference sequence). This clonotype was counted at least ten times. Its matching antigen is unknown. The clonotype comes from a female donor with ankylosing spondylitis or in good health (not recorded which). J is TRBJ1-1 and V is TRBV27; D is undetermined. The sequencing sample was made of blood, either unsorted or a sorted T cell fraction (not recorded which). The CDR3 coding sequence is TGTGCCAGCAGTTTTAGACTGGGGAGGGACACTGAAGCTTTCTTT. This sequence encodes CASSFRLGRDTEAFF.